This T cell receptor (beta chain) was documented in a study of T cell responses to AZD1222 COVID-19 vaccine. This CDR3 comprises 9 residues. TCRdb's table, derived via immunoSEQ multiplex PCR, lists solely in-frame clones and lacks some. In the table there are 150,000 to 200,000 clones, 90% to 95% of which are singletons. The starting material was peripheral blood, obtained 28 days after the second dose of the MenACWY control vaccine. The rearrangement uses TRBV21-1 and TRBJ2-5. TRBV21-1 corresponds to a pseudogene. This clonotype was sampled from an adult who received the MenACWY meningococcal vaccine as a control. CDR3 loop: CASSKSQYF. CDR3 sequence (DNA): TGTGCCAGCAGCAAGTCCCAGTACTTC.